What follows are 27 T cell receptor beta chains derived from one specimen sequenced in a study of cytomegalovirus exposure and HLA in healthy donors. The primer mix had 60 Vbeta and 13 Jbeta primers. Sequenced by immunoSEQ multiplex PCR; TCRdb stores in-frame clones only, minus some. Among 81,000 or so clones listed, approximately 60% were seen once. The material sequenced was PBMCs. Every receptor here comes from a young woman in good health and CMV-seropositive.

This chain links TRBV5-1 with TRBJ1-2, with 10 bases matching TRBD1. The germline gives CDR1 SGHRS, CDR2 YFSETQ. The CDR3 loop spans 15 amino acids. With V trimmed by 3 bases and J by 2 bases, 4 bases remained unmatched. CDR3 region: CASSSGQGVNYGYTF. CDR3 DNA sequence: TGCGCCAGCAGCTCCGGACAGGGGGTCAACTATGGCTACACCTTC.

The gene calls are TRBV6-1 and TRBJ2-1; TRBD2 agrees at 11 bases. Unmatched junction bases numbered 18, after V lost 3 bases and J lost 8 bases. CDR1 MNHNS and CDR2 SASEGT come from the germline V gene. The CDR3 has 19 residues. The DNA for the CDR3 is TGTGCCAGCAGTGACCAATTAGGTGGTAGCGGGGGGGCTAGGTATGAGCAGTTCTTC. Protein: CASSDQLGGSGGARYEQFF.

In its sample, this clone was seen once. CDR3 nucleotides: TGTGCCAGTAGTCACCCGACAGGTTTCTCCTATAATTCACCCCTCCACTTT. Translating gives CASSHPTGFSYNSPLHF. V usage is TRBV19 and J usage is TRBJ1-6, with D perhaps matching TRBD1 (6 bases). Germline V lookup: CDR1 LNHDA, CDR2 SQIVND (reference sequence). The V gene lost 5 bases and the J gene lost 0 bases, with 14 bases spanning the gap. The CDR3 length is 17 residues.

This clone was counted a single time. The V call is TRBV7-9, the J call TRBJ1-4; 7 bases line up with TRBD1. Germline values: CDR1 SEHNR, CDR2 FQNEAQ (reference sequence). With 2 bases clipped from V and 7 bases from J, the junction kept 4 bases outside the gene matches. This CDR3 spans 14 amino acids. CDR3 nucleotides: TGTGCCAGCAGCTTACGACAGGGTGGTGAAAAACTGTTTTTT. Encoded protein: CASSLRQGGEKLFF.

The rearrangement links TRBV4-3 to TRBJ1-2, with D unclear. Germline CDR1 and CDR2: LGHNA and YSLEER. This CDR3 contains 13 residues. V dropped 4 bases and J dropped 6 bases, with 12 bases sitting between them. The CDR3: CASSPDLGDGYTF. CDR3 coding DNA: TGCGCCAGCAGCCCAGACCTAGGAGATGGCTACACCTTC.

The chain joins TRBV7-9 to TRBJ2-7, with TRBD1 identical over 10 bases. CDR3 length equals 15 residues. In germline, CDR1 is SEHNR, CDR2 FQNEAQ (reference sequence). Trimming took 4 bases from V and 3 from J; bases not matched to a gene: 6. CDR3: CASSYDRGPFYEQYF. CDR3 sequence (DNA): TGTGCCAGCAGCTACGACAGGGGGCCTTTCTACGAGCAGTACTTC. The variable domain in full, with the rest retrieved from reference TRBV7-9 and TRBJ2-7, is DTGVSQNPRHKITKRGQNVTFRCDPISEHNRLYWYRQTLGQGPEFLTYFQNEAQLEKSRLLSDRFSAERPKGSFSTLEIQRTEQGDSAMYLCASSYDRGPFYEQYFGPGTRLTVT.

This chain joins TRBV2 and TRBJ1-5; the match to TRBD1 covers 8 bases. The CDR3 length is 15 residues. J lost 6 bases, V lost 2 bases, and 6 bases had no gene match. The germline V gene has CDR1 SNHLY and CDR2 FYNNEI. CDR3 sequence: CASSEPGGGFQPQHF. Written as DNA, the CDR3 is TGTGCCAGCAGTGAACCAGGGGGCGGTTTTCAGCCCCAGCATTTT.

This clone showed up just once. This sequence joins TRBV5-1 and TRBJ2-7; the match to TRBD2 covers 11 bases. CDR3 size: 14 residues. Germline assignment: CDR1 SGHRS and CDR2 YFSETQ. V shed 4 bases and J 6 bases; nucleotides not matched to a gene: 6. The CDR3 DNA sequence: TGCGCCAGCAGCCATAGCGGGGGGGCCGTCGAGCAGTACTTC. This translates into CASSHSGGAVEQYF.

The V and J genes are TRBV7-2 and TRBJ1-2; a possible D gene is TRBD1 (5 bases). In germline, CDR1 is SGHTA, CDR2 FQGNSA. This CDR3 is built from 15 residues. The V end was cut by 5 bases, the J end by 1 base, with 14 bases between. CDR3 loop: CASSPYPGGNYGYTF. DNA for the CDR3: TGTGCCAGCAGCCCCTACCCGGGGGGTAACTATGGCTACACCTTC.

This clone appeared a single time. J is TRBJ2-5 and V is TRBV21-1; TRBD1 is the table's D call and was not checked against the DNA. TRBV21-1 is termed a pseudogene. The CDR3 covers 14 residues. CDR3: CASSKPPVTETQYF. The DNA of the CDR3 is TGTGCCAGCAGCAAACCCCCAGTTACGGAGACCCAGTACTTC.

The rearrangement joins TRBV10-3 to TRBJ2-1, with 9 bases identical to TRBD1. Germline V gene sequence: CDR1 ENHRY, CDR2 SYGVKD. The CDR3 covers 13 residues. J lost 10 bases, V lost 3 bases, and 4 bases had no gene match. The CDR3, as DNA: TGTGCCATCAGTGAACAGGGGGCGTGGGAGCAGTTCTTC. Its protein product is CAISEQGAWEQFF.

The chain is built from TRBV9 and TRBJ1-2; D call uncertain. The ends were cut back, 0 bases at V and 4 bases at J, with 7 bases in the middle. Looked up from germline, CDR1 is SGDLS and CDR2 is YYNGEE. The CDR3 runs to 13 residues. The CDR3 DNA reads TGTGCCAGCAGCGTAGCTATGTCCTATGGCTACACCTTC. It translates to CASSVAMSYGYTF.

This clone was observed a few times. The V gene is TRBV30, the J gene TRBJ2-2; D may be TRBD1 (5 bases). The germline gives CDR1 GTSNPN, CDR2 SVGIG (reference sequence). This CDR3 comprises 15 residues. The germline V and J ends were trimmed by 3 bases and 5 bases, with 16 bases remaining between them. The CDR3 region has the DNA TGTGCCTGGAGACTCAGGGCAGTAGGAACCGGGGAGCTGTTTTTT. It encodes CAWRLRAVGTGELFF.

This chain joins TRBV18 and TRBJ1-2, with unresolved D. Germline CDR1 and CDR2: KGHSH and LQKENI. The V gene lost 3 bases and the J gene lost 6 bases, with 17 bases spanning the gap. The CDR3 has 15 amino acids. DNA for the CDR3: TGTGCCAGCTCACCGCGAGAGGGAATAATAGATGGCTACACCTTC. It encodes CASSPREGIIDGYTF.

This clone was seen a handful of times. The chain carries TRBV2 and TRBJ2-2; 9 bases map to TRBD2. Germline trimming cut 6 bases from V and 6 bases from J; bases unmatched to any gene: 11. This CDR3 is 16 amino acids long. In germline, CDR1 is SNHLY, CDR2 FYNNEI. The CDR3 DNA is TGTGCCAGCAGACTGACAGCGGGGGGTCAACCCGGGGAGCTGTTTTTT. This gives the protein CASRLTAGGQPGELFF.

This clone was observed a few times. The chain links TRBV7-9 to TRBJ1-6; D not resolved. Per the germline V gene, CDR1 is SEHNR and CDR2 is FQNEAQ (reference sequence). The V and J ends lost 8 bases and 6 bases respectively, with 17 bases between them. This CDR3 has 15 amino acids. The CDR3 spells CASRVNRPLNSPLHF. In DNA, the CDR3 is TGTGCCAGCCGGGTAAACCGGCCCCTTAATTCACCCCTCCACTTT.

This sequence joins TRBV7-9 and TRBJ2-1, with TRBD1 matching over 8 bases. Trimming cost V 5 bases and J 7 bases; bases outside gene matches: 13. Germline V gene lookup returns CDR1 SEHNR and CDR2 FQNEAQ (reference sequence). This CDR3 has 16 amino acids. Here the CDR3 reads CASSPEGQAGRNEQFF. The CDR3, as DNA: TGTGCCAGCAGCCCCGAGGGACAGGCTGGCAGGAATGAGCAGTTCTTC.

This chain uses TRBV29-1 with TRBJ1-2; 7 bases are a match to TRBD1. The CDR3 sequence is 13 residues long. Germline CDR1 is SQVTM and CDR2 is ANQGSEA. With V trimmed by 4 bases and J by 5 bases, 7 bases remained unmatched. In DNA form, the CDR3 reads TGCAGCGTTGGGGCAGGGGGGCCTTATGGCTACACCTTC. Translated, it gives CSVGAGGPYGYTF.

The V and J genes are TRBV10-2 and TRBJ2-7; 8 positions agree with TRBD1. This CDR3 has 19 amino acids. CDR1 is WSHSY and CDR2 is SAAADI in the germline V gene. The J segment lost 0 bases and the V segment lost 6 bases, leaving 19 bases of the junction unmatched. Written as DNA, the CDR3 is TGCGCCAGCAGCCATAGAATCCCACCGGGACAGGTGAACTCCTACGAGCAGTACTTC. It yields the protein CASSHRIPPGQVNSYEQYF.

Only a few counts were recorded for this clone. The rearrangement uses TRBV7-3 and TRBJ1-6; 7 nucleotides align to TRBD1. Germline CDR1 is SGHTA and CDR2 is FQGTGA. Trimming took 4 bases from V and 10 from J; bases not matched to a gene: 4. CDR3 length: 13 amino acids. DNA of the CDR3: TGTGCCAGCAGCTCTGACAGGGACTCACCCCTCCACTTT. Translated, it gives CASSSDRDSPLHF.

This clone occurred a few times. Here the CDR3 DNA reads TGTGCCAGCTCCCAGGGAGGGGTAGGCACAGATACGCAGTATTTT. Protein: CASSQGGVGTDTQYF. The chain joins TRBV6-6 to TRBJ2-3; 7 bases are shared with TRBD2. The CDR3 has 15 residues. Germline CDR1 and CDR2: MNHNY and SVGAGI (reference sequence). The V and J ends lost 8 bases and 1 base, in that order; junction bases with no gene match: 9.

J is TRBJ1-1 and V is TRBV7-6, with 10 positions matching TRBD1. Per germline, CDR1 SGHVS and CDR2 FNYEAQ. Losses at the gene ends were 5 bases for V and 8 bases for J; bases not matched to a gene: 11. The CDR3 sequence is 15 residues long. The CDR3 nucleotides read TGTGCCAGCAGCCGTACGGGACAGGGGAATAGAGAAGCTTTCTTT. This translates into CASSRTGQGNREAFF.

The chain recombines TRBV9 with TRBJ2-7; TRBD1 aligns across 12 bases. The CDR3 runs 15 residues. Germline CDR1 is SGDLS and CDR2 is YYNGEE. Unmatched junction bases numbered 4, after V lost 0 bases and J lost 6 bases. Here the CDR3 DNA reads TGTGCCAGCAGCGTAGAGGGACAGGGGGCCGTCGAGCAGTACTTC. It codes for CASSVEGQGAVEQYF.

Relative to its sample, this clone is medium-sized. The rearrangement joins TRBV14 to TRBJ1-1; D gene uncertain. CDR1 is SGHDN and CDR2 is FVKESK in the germline V gene. V lost 6 bases and J 1 base, leaving 12 bases between the germline ends. This CDR3 has 14 residues. The CDR3 sequence is CASSLTLGNTEAFF. For the CDR3, the DNA is TGTGCCAGCAGTTTGACACTAGGGAACACTGAAGCTTTCTTT.

This chain joins TRBV4-1 and TRBJ1-6; the D gene is possibly TRBD1 (5 bases). CDR1 is MGHRA, CDR2 YSYEKL, per germline. The CDR3 extends over 14 amino acids. V was shortened by 3 bases and J by 6 bases, with 9 bases between the two germline ends. The CDR3 loop reads CASSHGGTNSPLHF. The CDR3, as DNA: TGCGCCAGCAGCCACGGGGGAACTAATTCACCCCTCCACTTT.

The V call is TRBV7-2, the J call TRBJ2-5, with D possibly being TRBD1 (7 bases). The CDR3 totals 14 residues. The germline V gene has CDR1 SGHTA and CDR2 FQGNSA. Trimming shortened V by 5 bases and J by 7 bases, and 17 bases separated the two germline ends. In nucleotides, the CDR3 is TGTGCCAGCAGCCAGGGGGGCACCCAGGGGACCCAGTACTTC. This codes for CASSQGGTQGTQYF.

In DNA, the CDR3 is TGTGCCAGCAGAGCTCCGTATGGGCGGGACTATGGCTACACCTTC. Residues: CASRAPYGRDYGYTF. The genes are TRBV6-5 and TRBJ1-2; D ambiguous. This CDR3 region has 15 residues. In germline, CDR1 is MNHEY, CDR2 SVGAGI. Between the trimmed V and J ends, which lost 6 bases and 3 bases, there was a span of 17 bases.